These 13 T cell receptor beta chains were sequenced from one sample in a study of cytomegalovirus exposure and HLA in healthy donors. The primer mix had 60 Vbeta and 13 Jbeta primers. Generated by immunoSEQ multiplex PCR, the TCRdb table keeps only in-frame clones and is missing some. This sample has 130,000 to 150,000 clones, with about three quarters found just once. Sample: PBMCs. Every receptor here comes from a man younger than 35 in good health and CMV-seronegative.

The V call is TRBV18, the J call TRBJ2-5; maybe TRBD1 (5 bases). The CDR3 runs 14 residues. V shed 1 base and J shed 2 bases, with 8 bases lying between them. The germline V gene encodes CDR1 KGHSH and CDR2 LQKENI. The CDR3 DNA reads TGTGCCAGCTCACCACGTAAGGGGCAAGAGACCCAGTACTTC. Residues: CASSPRKGQETQYF.

J is TRBJ1-1 and V is TRBV7-9; D may be TRBD1 (6 bases). Per the germline V gene, CDR1 is SEHNR and CDR2 is FQNEAQ (reference sequence). The V end was cut by 1 base, the J end by 4 bases, with 16 bases between. The CDR3 totals 16 residues. This CDR3 is CASSLGAGGVRTEAFF. CDR3 bases: TGTGCCAGCAGCTTAGGTGCTGGGGGCGTGCGCACTGAAGCTTTCTTT.

The CDR3 loop is CASSFNRGVDEQYF. The CDR3 nucleotides read TGTGCCAGCAGCTTTAATAGGGGCGTAGACGAGCAGTACTTC. The genes are TRBV5-4 and TRBJ2-7, with D maybe TRBD1 (5 bases). Trimming cost V 2 bases and J 5 bases, with 14 bases left between them. The CDR3 covers 14 residues. Germline V gives CDR1 SGHNT, CDR2 YYREEE (reference sequence).

This clone has only one observation. V and J are TRBV19 and TRBJ2-5; possibly TRBD1 for D (6 bases). The CDR3 extends over 13 amino acids. Germline V gene data show CDR1 as LNHDA and CDR2 as SQIVND (reference sequence). Trimming took 6 bases from V and 3 from J, leaving 11 bases between them. CDR3 nucleotide sequence: TGTGCCAGTAGGAAACAGGGCGAAGAGACCCAGTACTTC. It encodes CASRKQGEETQYF.

The CDR3 DNA sequence: TGTGCCAGCAGCGGAAATAGTTACCAAGAGACCCAGTACTTC. Translated, it gives CASSGNSYQETQYF. The rearrangement links TRBV9 to TRBJ2-5; D is undetermined. Trimming stripped 3 bases from V and 0 bases from J, with 9 bases between. This CDR3 spans 14 amino acids. Germline loops: CDR1 SGDLS, CDR2 YYNGEE.

Comment on this clone: This same CDR3 is encoded by further DNA sequences in the sample. The rearrangement joins TRBV29-1 to TRBJ2-7; 14 nucleotides line up with TRBD2. The CDR3 spans 14 residues. CDR1 SQVTM and CDR2 ANQGSEA come from the germline V gene. With V trimmed by 4 bases and J by 2 bases, 1 base remained unmatched. This CDR3 is CSVGGLAGAYEQYF. The CDR3 bases are TGCAGCGTTGGGGGACTAGCGGGAGCCTACGAGCAGTACTTC.

The rearrangement uses TRBV6-5 and TRBJ2-7; TRBD1 might be the D (6 bases). Germline CDR1 and CDR2: MNHEY and SVGAGI. V gave up 5 bases and J gave up 2 bases, with 10 bases separating them. The CDR3 contains 13 residues. The CDR3 bases are TGTGCCAGCAGTCAACAGGGCGCCTACGAGCAGTACTTC. It codes for CASSQQGAYEQYF.

This CDR3 reads CASSLYREGQPQHF. The CDR3 DNA is TGTGCCAGCAGCCTCTACAGGGAGGGCCAGCCCCAGCATTTT. V and J are TRBV6-5 and TRBJ1-5; D might be TRBD1 (6 bases). V was shortened by 6 bases and J by 7 bases, with 16 bases between the two germline ends. The CDR3 is 14 amino acids. Germline V gene lookup returns CDR1 MNHEY and CDR2 SVGAGI.

The chain has TRBV28 and TRBJ1-1; 11 bases line up with TRBD1. V lost 2 bases, J lost 4 bases, and 6 bases stayed unmatched. Per germline, CDR1 MDHEN and CDR2 SYDVKM. The CDR3 sequence is 16 residues long. The CDR3 protein is CASSLRTGGGSTEAFF. In nucleotides, the CDR3 is TGTGCCAGCAGTTTACGGACAGGGGGCGGGAGCACTGAAGCTTTCTTT.

This chain joins TRBV5-6 and TRBJ2-3, with 8 bases that match TRBD1. The germline V gene encodes CDR1 SGHDT and CDR2 YYEEEE. The trim removed 2 bases at V and 4 bases at J, leaving 12 bases unmatched. This CDR3 has 17 residues. Written as DNA, the CDR3 is TGTGCCAGCAGCTTATTGCCCGGACAGGGAGGTGCAGATACGCAGTATTTT. Protein sequence: CASSLLPGQGGADTQYF.

This clone was detected a few times. Other DNA sequences within the sample encode an identical CDR3. This rearrangement joins TRBV9 to TRBJ2-1, with 14 bases lining up with TRBD2. Looked up from germline, CDR1 is SGDLS and CDR2 is YYNGEE. V gave up 4 bases and J gave up 0 bases; unmatched junction bases: 3. CDR3 length: 17 amino acids. The CDR3, as DNA: TGTGCCAGCAGCCCTGGGACTAGCGGGAGCTCCTACAATGAGCAGTTCTTC. Protein sequence: CASSPGTSGSSYNEQFF.

This chain uses TRBV9 with TRBJ2-1, with 9 bases lining up with TRBD1. Germline V gives CDR1 SGDLS, CDR2 YYNGEE. The junction had 5 bases not matched to a gene; V was cut back by 0 bases and J by 7 bases. The CDR3 contains 15 residues. The CDR3 coding sequence is TGTGCCAGCAGCGTAGAACAGGGGGCCCGTAATGAGCAGTTCTTC. This sequence encodes CASSVEQGARNEQFF. The full variable domain, with the rest looked up from reference TRBV9 and TRBJ2-1, is DSGVTQTPKHLITATGQRVTLRCSPRSGDLSVYWYQQSLDQGLQFLIQYYNGEERAKGNILERFSAQQFPDLHSELNLSSLELGDSALYFCASSVEQGARNEQFFGPGTRLTVL.

This chain connects TRBV12-5 to TRBJ2-7; tentative D call: TRBD2 (6 bases). This CDR3 has 14 residues. Germline CDR1 reads LGHNT; CDR2 reads FRNRAP. The V and J ends lost 7 bases and 6 bases respectively, with 19 bases between them. The CDR3 DNA reads as TGTGCTAGTGCCCTCGGGAGTACTTCGGCCGAGCAGTACTTC. Its translation is CASALGSTSAEQYF.